A single sample gave rise to the 14 T cell receptor beta chains below, sequenced in a study of blood T cell repertoires in COVID-19. Repertoires were generated with immunoSEQ multiplex PCR, while TCRdb's copy carries only in-frame clones and drops some. This repertoire shows about 110,000 clones, 81% found once; its top ten account for 30% to 45%. The sequenced sample was peripheral blood. The receptors originated from a man older than 75 with acute or convalescent COVID-19.

This clone showed up just a few times. The chain has TRBV28 and TRBJ1-2; 12 nucleotides agree with TRBD1. The CDR3 has 17 amino acids. CDR1 and CDR2 (germline): MDHEN, SYDVKM. J lost 1 base, V lost 3 bases, and 6 bases had no gene match. The CDR3, as DNA: TGTGCCAGCAGTTTGTCCGGGACAGGGGGCGGTAACTATGGCTACACCTTC. This gives the protein CASSLSGTGGGNYGYTF.

The gene calls are TRBV10-3 and TRBJ2-7; TRBD2 matches 7 bases. This CDR3 has 14 amino acids. The V and J ends lost 4 bases and 2 bases, in that order; junction bases with no gene match: 5. CDR1 ENHRY and CDR2 SYGVKD come from the germline V gene. This chain's CDR3 is CAISGEGSTYEQYF. The CDR3 nucleotides are TGTGCCATCAGTGGGGAGGGTTCGACCTACGAGCAGTACTTC.

The chain has TRBV5-5 and TRBJ1-1, with no clear D. The V end lost 0 bases, the J end lost 1 base, and 7 bases lay between the germline ends. Germline V gene lookup returns CDR1 SGHKS and CDR2 YYEKEE (reference sequence). This CDR3 has 14 amino acids. The CDR3 DNA reads TGTGCCAGCAGCTTGGACAGCAGGAACACTGAAGCTTTCTTT. Translating gives CASSLDSRNTEAFF.

The rearrangement joins TRBV19 to TRBJ1-4, with TRBD1 identical over 7 bases. CDR3 length equals 12 residues. J lost 8 bases, V lost 7 bases, and 4 bases had no gene match. CDR1 and CDR2 from the germline V gene are LNHDA and SQIVND (reference sequence). Written as DNA, the CDR3 is TGTGCCAGTACGAGGGACAGCGAAAAACTGTTTTTT. As protein: CASTRDSEKLFF.

This clone was recorded a few times. This chain uses TRBV28 with TRBJ1-1, with 8 bases fitting TRBD1. The V segment lost 5 bases and the J segment 0 bases; nucleotides outside the gene matches: 5. CDR1 is MDHEN, CDR2 SYDVKM, per germline. This CDR3 is built from 15 residues. The CDR3 DNA sequence: TGTGCCAGCAGTCTCCGACAGGGGATGAACACTGAAGCTTTCTTT. Its translation is CASSLRQGMNTEAFF.

The chain joins TRBV7-8 to TRBJ2-3; 9 bases line up with TRBD2. The CDR3 is 16 residues long. Germline assignment: CDR1 SGHVS and CDR2 FQNEAQ. Trimming took 2 bases from V and 0 from J; bases not matched to a gene: 3. The CDR3 loop reads CASSLRTSDSTDTQYF. The CDR3 DNA reads as TGTGCCAGCAGCTTAAGGACTAGCGATAGCACAGATACGCAGTATTTT.

The chain carries TRBV18 and TRBJ2-5; 8 nucleotides match TRBD2. Germline V gene lookup returns CDR1 KGHSH and CDR2 LQKENI. Trimming took 5 bases from V and 2 from J; bases not matched to a gene: 7. This CDR3 is 15 amino acids long. The CDR3 loop is CASSTRTSTQETQYF. CDR3 sequence (DNA): TGTGCCAGCTCAACCCGGACTAGCACACAAGAGACCCAGTACTTC.

This sequence joins TRBV7-8 and TRBJ2-1; D is perhaps TRBD2 (6 bases). Germline V gene lookup returns CDR1 SGHVS and CDR2 FQNEAQ. V was shortened by 4 bases and J by 4 bases, with 8 bases between the two germline ends. CDR3 length: 13 residues. CDR3 in DNA: TGTGCCAGCAGCTGGACTAAATACAATGAGCAGTTCTTC. As protein: CASSWTKYNEQFF.

The rearrangement links TRBV5-1 to TRBJ1-6, with 8 nucleotides matching TRBD1. V was pared by 4 bases and J by 8 bases, with 5 bases of the junction left unmatched. The CDR3 covers 14 residues. The germline V gene encodes CDR1 SGHRS and CDR2 YFSETQ. The DNA for the CDR3 is TGCGCCAGCAGCCCAACAGGGGGGGATTCACCCCTCCACTTT. Translation gives CASSPTGGDSPLHF.

The chain has TRBV5-6 and TRBJ1-6, with 9 bases matching TRBD1. The CDR3 is 15 amino acids. Germline V gene data show CDR1 as SGHDT and CDR2 as YYEEEE. The V segment lost 5 bases and the J segment 7 bases; nucleotides outside the gene matches: 7. The CDR3 nucleotides read TGTGCCAGCAGGTCTGGGACAGGGCGAAATTCACCCCTCCACTTT. Protein product: CASRSGTGRNSPLHF.

The V call is TRBV30, the J call TRBJ1-1; TRBD1 agrees at 9 bases. The CDR3 loop spans 17 amino acids. Germline values: CDR1 GTSNPN, CDR2 SVGIG (reference sequence). The V and J ends lost 1 base and 0 bases, in that order; junction bases with no gene match: 9. DNA for the CDR3: TGTGCCTGGAGTGGGACAGGGGCCAAACTCCTGAACACTGAAGCTTTCTTT. Protein sequence: CAWSGTGAKLLNTEAFF.

The CDR3 loop reads CASSPTGTEAFF. The CDR3 DNA reads as TGTGCCAGCAGCCCTACGGGGACTGAAGCTTTCTTT. This chain links TRBV28 with TRBJ1-1; unclear D gene. This CDR3 spans 12 amino acids. CDR1 is MDHEN and CDR2 is SYDVKM in the germline V gene. Trimming cost V 6 bases and J 5 bases, with 10 bases left between them.

CDR3 residues: CASSIDGQAYNEQFF. In nucleotides, the CDR3 is TGTGCCAGTAGTATAGACGGACAGGCTTACAATGAGCAGTTCTTC. This chain connects TRBV19 to TRBJ2-1; 7 bases align to TRBD1. V was clipped by 0 bases and J by 4 bases; unmatched bases: 3. Germline assignment: CDR1 LNHDA and CDR2 SQIVND (reference sequence). The CDR3 is 15 amino acids.

This chain joins TRBV5-5 and TRBJ1-6; TRBD1 aligns across 8 bases. The CDR3 has 14 amino acids. Germline values: CDR1 SGHKS, CDR2 YYEKEE (reference sequence). With 0 bases clipped from V and 7 bases from J, the junction kept 0 bases outside the gene matches. The CDR3 loop is CASSLGQGNSPLHF. The CDR3 bases are TGTGCCAGCAGCTTGGGACAGGGGAATTCACCCCTCCACTTT.